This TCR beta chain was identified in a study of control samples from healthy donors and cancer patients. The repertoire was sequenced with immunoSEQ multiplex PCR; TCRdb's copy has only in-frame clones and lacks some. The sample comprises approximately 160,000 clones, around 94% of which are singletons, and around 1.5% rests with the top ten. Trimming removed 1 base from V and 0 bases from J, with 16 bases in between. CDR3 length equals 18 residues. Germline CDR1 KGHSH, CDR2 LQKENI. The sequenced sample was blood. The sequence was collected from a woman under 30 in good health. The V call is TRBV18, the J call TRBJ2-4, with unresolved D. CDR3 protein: CASSPLPVGPLAKNIQYF. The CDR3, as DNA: TGTGCCAGCTCACCACTCCCAGTAGGACCACTAGCCAAAAACATTCAGTACTTC.